The 13 T cell receptor beta chains listed next were all sequenced from one sample in a study of blood T cell repertoires in COVID-19. Some clones are missing from TCRdb's copy, which holds only in-frame ones; the method was immunoSEQ multiplex PCR. The profile shows around 170,000 clones, about 80% of them singletons. The sample consisted of peripheral blood. Receptor source: a human donor in a cohort sampled during active COVID-19.

The chain links TRBV11-2 to TRBJ2-2; weak D call: TRBD1 (7 bases). The ends were cut back, 11 bases at V and 4 bases at J, with 17 bases in the middle. The germline V gene has CDR1 SGHAT and CDR2 FQNNGV. The CDR3 has 14 residues. The CDR3, as DNA: TGTGCCGGCTCCCCAGGGGGGAGCACCGGGGAGCTGTTTTTT. Its protein product is CAGSPGGSTGELFF. The variable domain in full, with the rest retrieved from reference TRBV11-2 and TRBJ2-2, is EAGVAQSPRYKIIEKRQSVAFWCNPISGHATLYWYQQILGQGPKLLIQFQNNGVVDDSQLPKDRFSAERLKGVDSTLKIQPAKLEDSAVYLCAGSPGGSTGELFFGEGSRLTVL.

The rearrangement joins TRBV7-9 to TRBJ1-1, with TRBD1 matching 10 bases. CDR1 is SEHNR and CDR2 is FQNEAQ in the germline V gene (reference sequence). With V trimmed by 0 bases and J by 5 bases, 9 bases remained unmatched. The CDR3 consists of 17 residues. The CDR3 loop reads CASSLAPGTGDPTEAFF. CDR3 DNA: TGTGCCAGCAGCTTAGCACCCGGGACAGGGGACCCTACTGAAGCTTTCTTT.

The J gene is TRBJ2-7, the V gene TRBV28, with TRBD2 matching over 12 bases. CDR3 size: 16 residues. With V trimmed by 6 bases and J by 6 bases, 12 bases remained unmatched. Germline V lookup: CDR1 MDHEN, CDR2 SYDVKM. The CDR3 bases are TGTGCCAGCAGCCACAACCGACTAGCGGGAGTCCGCGAGCAGTACTTC. This codes for CASSHNRLAGVREQYF.

The V call is TRBV6-5, the J call TRBJ2-1; D may correspond to TRBD1 or TRBD2 (5 bases each). The CDR3 is made up of 12 amino acids. The germline CDR1 and CDR2 sequences are MNHEY and SVGAGI. The CDR3 here is CASGFRVNEQFF. The CDR3 nucleotides are TGTGCAAGCGGCTTCAGGGTGAATGAGCAGTTCTTC.

The chain carries TRBV5-6 and TRBJ2-6; D may be TRBD1 (6 bases). With 4 bases removed from V and 0 bases from J, the gap between germline ends came to 14 bases. This CDR3 contains 17 residues. Germline CDR1 and CDR2: SGHDT and YYEEEE. CDR3 sequence reads: CASSHSGAGSGANVLTF. Here the CDR3 DNA reads TGTGCCAGCAGCCATTCAGGGGCGGGCTCTGGGGCCAACGTCCTGACTTTC.

The chain uses TRBV21-1 and TRBJ1-5; the D call TRBD1 from the table was never checked on the DNA. TRBV21-1 is designated a pseudogene. This CDR3 is 17 amino acids long. In DNA form, the CDR3 reads TGTGCCAGCAGCAAGTTAACGGACAGGGGGAGCAATCAGCCCCAGCATTTT. Protein product: CASSKLTDRGSNQPQHF.

This clone has more than one count but fewer than ten. This chain joins TRBV5-1 and TRBJ2-2; TRBD2 agrees at 12 bases. Unmatched junction bases numbered 9, after V lost 0 bases and J lost 6 bases. Germline V gene data show CDR1 as SGHRS and CDR2 as YFSETQ. CDR3 length: 18 residues. The CDR3 coding sequence is TGCGCCAGCAGCTTGGTACCCCCTAGCGGGGGGGCCGCCGGGGAGCTGTTTTTT. This sequence encodes CASSLVPPSGGAAGELFF.

The gene calls are TRBV24-1 and TRBJ2-7; 8 bases match TRBD2. The ends lost 3 bases at V and 7 bases at J; junction bases unmatched: 13. CDR1 and CDR2 from the germline V gene are KGHDR and SFDVKD. The CDR3 sequence is 16 residues long. The CDR3, as DNA: TGTGCCACCAGTGATCGCGGGAGGACAACGAGAGGGGAGCAGTACTTC. It codes for CATSDRGRTTRGEQYF.

This chain joins TRBV12-3 or TRBV12-4 and TRBJ2-7; D remains unclear. V was clipped by 4 bases and J by 3 bases, with 4 bases between them. This CDR3 comprises 11 residues. CDR3 bases: TGTGCCAGCAGTTCCCACTACGAGCAGTACTTC. Its translation: CASSSHYEQYF.

The chain uses TRBV19 and TRBJ1-4; tentative D call: TRBD1 (6 bases). Trimming pared 7 bases from V and 0 bases from J, leaving 18 bases between. The CDR3 has 17 residues. CDR1 is LNHDA, CDR2 SQIVND, per germline (reference sequence). The DNA for the CDR3 is TGTGCCAGTAATGGGCCGGGGAAGGGGGCAACTAATGAAAAACTGTTTTTT. Translating gives CASNGPGKGATNEKLFF.

V and J are TRBV4-2 and TRBJ1-3; 8 bases agree with TRBD1. Germline V gene data show CDR1 as LGHNA and CDR2 as YNFKEQ. Trimming took 3 bases from V and 0 from J; bases not matched to a gene: 4. This CDR3 has 16 amino acids. The CDR3 here is CASSQAGTGSGNTIYF. The CDR3 DNA reads as TGTGCCAGCAGCCAGGCAGGGACAGGCTCTGGAAACACCATATATTTT.

The chain couples TRBV19 to TRBJ2-6; a weak D match, TRBD2 (6 bases). Germline V gene lookup returns CDR1 LNHDA and CDR2 SQIVND (reference sequence). The CDR3 consists of 18 residues. The V and J ends lost 1 base and 1 base respectively, with 14 bases between them. CDR3 nucleotide sequence: TGTGCCAGTAGTATAGGGTGGAGGGGTAGGTCTGGGGCCAACGTCCTGACTTTC. Its translation is CASSIGWRGRSGANVLTF.

The chain is built from TRBV11-2 and TRBJ2-1; TRBD2 aligns across 8 bases. Germline CDR1 reads SGHAT; CDR2 reads FQNNGV. The CDR3 extends over 16 amino acids. J gave up 7 bases and V 4 bases, and 12 bases lay outside the gene matches. The CDR3 bases are TGTGCCAGCAGCTACGGGGGGGGTGCTAGGAAAAATGAGCAGTTCTTC. This gives the protein CASSYGGGARKNEQFF.